This paragraph covers one T cell receptor beta chain sequence. A single base separates this from a much larger clone, so it may be a read error. From germline, CDR1 is SEHNR and CDR2 FQNEAQ (reference sequence). The CDR3 runs to 12 residues. The sample is drawn from a study of tumor and adjacent non-tumor tissue in lung cancer. About the research overall: The cohort had about a dozen adenocarcinoma, 2 squamous cell and 1 small cell patients.

TCRbeta libraries were built with three rounds of nested PCR, modified from ARM-PCR. TCRdb reprocessed the multiplex PCR reads via MiXCR and lists one record per CDR3 protein. There are 70,000 to 90,000 distinct CDR3 sequences in the sample; over 75% occur only once, and over 9.5% lies in the top ten. RNA was extracted from bulk tissue without any cell sorting. Between August and November 2014, newly diagnosed, chemotherapy-naive lung cancer patients underwent thoracic surgery in China. The chain couples TRBV7-9 to TRBJ1-5; no clear D. This sequence originates from a woman aged 45-60 years with non-small cell lung cancer. Sequences were obtained from lung tumor tissue. CDR3 loop: CPSQSAGQPQHF. For the CDR3, the DNA is TGTCCCAGTCAGTCGGCGGGGCAGCCCCAGCATTTT.